This T cell receptor (beta chain) was identified in a study of blood T cell repertoires in COVID-19. CDR1 and CDR2 (germline): LNHNV, YYDKDF (reference sequence). This CDR3 spans 15 amino acids. The ends were cut back, 4 bases at V and 5 bases at J, with 15 bases in the middle. Profiling relied on immunoSEQ multiplex PCR, and the TCRdb table lists in-frame clones only, not all of them. The sample holds roughly 120,000 clones, nearly 90% seen once. The sequence derives from a woman aged 55-69 years with COVID-19, enrolled during active disease. The rearrangement joins TRBV15 to TRBJ1-5; D unresolved. Sequencing used peripheral blood. CDR3 region: CATSNGQRSYQPQHF. CDR3 in DNA: TGTGCCACCAGCAACGGGCAGCGGTCTTATCAGCCCCAGCATTTT.